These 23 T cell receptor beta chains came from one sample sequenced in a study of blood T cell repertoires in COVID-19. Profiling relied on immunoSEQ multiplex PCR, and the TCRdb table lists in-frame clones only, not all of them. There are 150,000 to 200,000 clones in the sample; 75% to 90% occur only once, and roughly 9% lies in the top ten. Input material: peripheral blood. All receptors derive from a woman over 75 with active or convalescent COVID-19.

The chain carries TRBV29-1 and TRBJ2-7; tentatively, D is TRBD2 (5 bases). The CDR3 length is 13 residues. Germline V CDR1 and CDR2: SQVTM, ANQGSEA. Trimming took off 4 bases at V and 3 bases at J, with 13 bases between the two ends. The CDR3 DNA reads TGCAGCGTTGGGGAGAGAGCCAGCTACGAGCAGTACTTC. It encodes CSVGERASYEQYF.

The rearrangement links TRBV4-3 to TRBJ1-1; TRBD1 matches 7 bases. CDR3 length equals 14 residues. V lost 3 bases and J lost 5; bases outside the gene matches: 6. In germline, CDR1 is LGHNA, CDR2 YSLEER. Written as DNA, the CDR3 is TGCGCCAGCAGCCATGGGACAGAAAGGACTGAAGCTTTCTTT. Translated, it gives CASSHGTERTEAFF.

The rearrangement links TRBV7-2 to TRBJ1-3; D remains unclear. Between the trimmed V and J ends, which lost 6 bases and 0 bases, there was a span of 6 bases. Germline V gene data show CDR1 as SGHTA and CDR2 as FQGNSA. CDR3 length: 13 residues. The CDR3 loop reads CASRRYSGNTIYF. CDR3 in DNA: TGTGCCAGCAGGCGGTACTCTGGAAACACCATATATTTT.

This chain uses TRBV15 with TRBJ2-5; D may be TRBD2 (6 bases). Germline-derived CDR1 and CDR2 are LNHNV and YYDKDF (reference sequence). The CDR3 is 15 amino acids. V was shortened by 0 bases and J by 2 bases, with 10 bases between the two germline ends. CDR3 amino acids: CATSRDLEGQETQYF. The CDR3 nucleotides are TGTGCCACCAGCAGAGATTTGGAGGGGCAAGAGACCCAGTACTTC.

Here the CDR3 reads CATSDTSRDVGYTF. The DNA of the CDR3 is TGTGCCACCAGTGACACTAGCAGGGACGTTGGCTACACCTTC. The rearrangement links TRBV24-1 to TRBJ1-2; a possible D gene is TRBD1 (5 bases). The CDR3 length is 14 residues. Germline V CDR1 and CDR2: KGHDR, SFDVKD. V was trimmed by 4 bases and J by 7 bases, leaving 15 bases between them.

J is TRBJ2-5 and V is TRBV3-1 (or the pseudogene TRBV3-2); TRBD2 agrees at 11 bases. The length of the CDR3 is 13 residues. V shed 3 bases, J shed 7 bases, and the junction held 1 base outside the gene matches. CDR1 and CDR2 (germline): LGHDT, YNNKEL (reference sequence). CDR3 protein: CASSQGTSGTQYF. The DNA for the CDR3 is TGTGCCAGCAGCCAGGGGACTAGCGGGACCCAGTACTTC.

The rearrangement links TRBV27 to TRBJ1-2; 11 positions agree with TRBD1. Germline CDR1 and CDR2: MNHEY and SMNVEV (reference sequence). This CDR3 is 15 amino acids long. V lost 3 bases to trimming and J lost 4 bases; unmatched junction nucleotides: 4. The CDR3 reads CASSLDRGQVYGYTF. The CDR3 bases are TGTGCCAGCAGTTTGGACAGGGGGCAGGTCTATGGCTACACCTTC.

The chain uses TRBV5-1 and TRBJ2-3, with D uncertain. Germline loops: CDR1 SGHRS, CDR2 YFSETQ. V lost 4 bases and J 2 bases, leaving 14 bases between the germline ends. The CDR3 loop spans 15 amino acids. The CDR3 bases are TGCGCCAGCAGCCCCCGCTCCGGTACCACAGATACGCAGTATTTT. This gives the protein CASSPRSGTTDTQYF.

The CDR3 spells CASSQDWTASGNTIYF. In DNA, the CDR3 is TGCGCCAGCAGCCAAGATTGGACAGCCTCTGGAAACACCATATATTTT. This chain links TRBV4-1 with TRBJ1-3; possibly TRBD1 for D (6 bases). Trimming removed 0 bases at V and 0 bases at J, with 9 bases between. This CDR3 region has 16 residues. Germline V gene lookup returns CDR1 MGHRA and CDR2 YSYEKL.

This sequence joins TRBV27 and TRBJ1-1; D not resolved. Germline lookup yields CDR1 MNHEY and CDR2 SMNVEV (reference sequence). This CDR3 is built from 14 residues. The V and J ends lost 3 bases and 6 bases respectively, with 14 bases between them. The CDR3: CASSFRSGQAEAFF. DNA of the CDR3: TGTGCCAGCAGTTTCAGGAGCGGGCAGGCTGAAGCTTTCTTT.

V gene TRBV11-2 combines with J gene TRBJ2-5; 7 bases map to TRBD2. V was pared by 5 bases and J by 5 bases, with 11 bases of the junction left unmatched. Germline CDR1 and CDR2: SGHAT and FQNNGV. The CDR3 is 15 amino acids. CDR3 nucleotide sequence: TGTGCCAGCAGCCGGCGGGGGACGGTCGATGAGACCCAGTACTTC. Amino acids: CASSRRGTVDETQYF. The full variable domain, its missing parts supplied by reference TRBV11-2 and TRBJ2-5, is EAGVAQSPRYKIIEKRQSVAFWCNPISGHATLYWYQQILGQGPKLLIQFQNNGVVDDSQLPKDRFSAERLKGVDSTLKIQPAKLEDSAVYLCASSRRGTVDETQYFGPGTRLLVL.

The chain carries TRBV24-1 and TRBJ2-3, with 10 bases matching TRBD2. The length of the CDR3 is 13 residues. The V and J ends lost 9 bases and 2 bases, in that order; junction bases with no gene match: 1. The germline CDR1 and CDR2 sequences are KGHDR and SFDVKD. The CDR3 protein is CATGTSATDTQYF. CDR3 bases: TGTGCCACCGGGACTAGCGCCACAGATACGCAGTATTTT.

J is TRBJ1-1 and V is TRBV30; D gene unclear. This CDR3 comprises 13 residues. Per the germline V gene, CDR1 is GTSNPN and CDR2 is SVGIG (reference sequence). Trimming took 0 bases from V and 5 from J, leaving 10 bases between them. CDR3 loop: CAWSVRGVTEAFF. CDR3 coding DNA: TGTGCCTGGAGTGTACGGGGAGTTACTGAAGCTTTCTTT.

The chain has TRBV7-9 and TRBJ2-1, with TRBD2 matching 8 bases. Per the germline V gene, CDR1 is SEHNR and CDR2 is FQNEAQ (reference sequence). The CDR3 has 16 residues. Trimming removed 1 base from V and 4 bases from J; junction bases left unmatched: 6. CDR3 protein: CASSLVGGGLYNEQFF. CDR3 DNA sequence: TGTGCCAGCAGCTTAGTCGGCGGGGGGCTTTACAATGAGCAGTTCTTC.

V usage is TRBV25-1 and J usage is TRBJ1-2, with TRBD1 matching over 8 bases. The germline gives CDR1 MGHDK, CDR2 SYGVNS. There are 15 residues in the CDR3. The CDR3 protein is CGRRLGTGSSHGYTF. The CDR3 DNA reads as TGTGGACGGAGGCTTGGGACAGGATCGTCCCATGGCTACACCTTC.

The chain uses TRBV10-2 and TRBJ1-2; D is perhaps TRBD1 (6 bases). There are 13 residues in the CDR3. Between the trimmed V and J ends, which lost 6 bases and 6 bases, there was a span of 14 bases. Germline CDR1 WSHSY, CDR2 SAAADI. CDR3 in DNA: TGCGCCAGCAGCACCAGGGGCCCCAATGGCTACACCTTC. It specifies CASSTRGPNGYTF.

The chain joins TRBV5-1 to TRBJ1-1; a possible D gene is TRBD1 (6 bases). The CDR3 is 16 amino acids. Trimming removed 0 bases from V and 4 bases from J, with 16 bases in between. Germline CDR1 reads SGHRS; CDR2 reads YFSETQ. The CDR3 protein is CASSLGAAQGSTEAFF. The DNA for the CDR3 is TGCGCCAGCAGCTTGGGAGCAGCTCAGGGGAGCACTGAAGCTTTCTTT. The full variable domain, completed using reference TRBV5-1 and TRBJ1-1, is KAGVTQTPRYLIKTRGQQVTLSCSPISGHRSVSWYQQTPGQGLQFLFEYFSETQRNKGNFPGRFSGRQFSNSRSEMNVSTLELGDSALYLCASSLGAAQGSTEAFFGQGTRLTVV.

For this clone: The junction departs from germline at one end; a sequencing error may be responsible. CDR3: CASSLAGTGVGYTF. In DNA, the CDR3 is TGTGCCAGCAGCCTAGCAGGGACAGGGGTTGGCTACACCTTC. The gene calls are TRBV7-2 and TRBJ1-2; 10 positions agree with TRBD1. The CDR3 is 14 amino acids. Germline V gene data show CDR1 as SGHTA and CDR2 as FQGNSA.

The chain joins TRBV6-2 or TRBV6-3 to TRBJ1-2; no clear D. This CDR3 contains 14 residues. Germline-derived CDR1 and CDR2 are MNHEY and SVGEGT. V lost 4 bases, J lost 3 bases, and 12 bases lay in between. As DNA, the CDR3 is TGTGCCAGCAGTTCCCCAGGCTTCGACTATGGCTACACCTTC. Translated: CASSSPGFDYGYTF.

The CDR3 protein is CATSDPQTGSGPDTEAFF. Here the CDR3 DNA reads TGTGCCACCAGTGATCCGCAAACTGGGTCTGGGCCGGACACTGAAGCTTTCTTT. V gene TRBV24-1 combines with J gene TRBJ1-1; D is unresolved. The CDR3 extends over 18 amino acids. CDR1 and CDR2 (germline): KGHDR, SFDVKD. V was cut by 3 bases and J by 3 bases, with 22 bases left in between.

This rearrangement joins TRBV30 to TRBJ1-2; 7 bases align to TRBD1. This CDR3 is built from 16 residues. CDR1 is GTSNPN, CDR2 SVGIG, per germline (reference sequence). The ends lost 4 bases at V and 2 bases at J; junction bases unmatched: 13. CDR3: CAWTHPRGTENYGYTF. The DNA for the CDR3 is TGTGCCTGGACTCATCCCAGGGGGACAGAGAACTATGGCTACACCTTC.

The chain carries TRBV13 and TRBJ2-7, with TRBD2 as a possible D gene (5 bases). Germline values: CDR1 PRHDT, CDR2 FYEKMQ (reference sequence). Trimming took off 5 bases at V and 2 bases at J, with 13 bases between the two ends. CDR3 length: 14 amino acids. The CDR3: CASSQRTGTYEQYF. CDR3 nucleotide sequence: TGTGCCAGCAGCCAACGGACGGGAACCTACGAGCAGTACTTC.

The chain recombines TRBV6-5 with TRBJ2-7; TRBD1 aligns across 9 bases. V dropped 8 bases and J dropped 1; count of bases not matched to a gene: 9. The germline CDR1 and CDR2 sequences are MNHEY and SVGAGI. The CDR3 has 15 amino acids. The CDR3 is CASGQPDRGSYEQYF. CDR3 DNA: TGTGCCAGCGGCCAGCCGGACAGGGGATCCTACGAGCAGTACTTC.